This T cell receptor (beta chain) originates from a study of shared clonotypes between healthy human individuals. Profiling relied on immunoSEQ multiplex PCR, and the TCRdb table lists in-frame clones only, not all of them. The sample consists of 1.6 million or so clones, just under 99% of them appearing once. Healthy HIV-negative adults with no recent acute infections or vaccinations were recruited as donors. Subsets obtained from CD4+ cells comprised CD45RA+ naive and CD45RA-negative memory cells. The CDR3 contains 17 residues. After removal of 2 bases from V and 7 bases from J, the junction contained 10 bases not matched to a gene. Germline CDR1 and CDR2: WNHNN and SYGVQD (reference sequence).

Sequencing input: naive CD4+ T cells sorted from blood. Documented subset: CD45RA+ positively selected. The chain has TRBV10-1 and TRBJ2-3; TRBD2 matches at 12 bases. The source of this sequence is a man aged 25-40 years in good health. The CDR3 reads CASSETGLAGGLYTQYF. Written as DNA, the CDR3 is TGCGCCAGCAGTGAGACTGGGCTAGCGGGAGGGCTGTATACGCAGTATTTT.